The 23 T cell receptor beta chains listed next were all sequenced from one sample in a study of blood T cell repertoires in COVID-19. Here immunoSEQ multiplex PCR was the method, and the copy in TCRdb shows in-frame clones only, minus some. The sample includes under 150,000 clones, about four fifths of them seen just once. Sequenced sample: peripheral blood. These receptors all come from a woman aged 55-70 years with active or convalescent COVID-19.

The chain joins TRBV5-1 to TRBJ1-3; 9 bases match TRBD1. V shed 0 bases, J shed 4 bases, and the junction held 2 bases outside the gene matches. The CDR3 runs 15 residues. The germline V gene encodes CDR1 SGHRS and CDR2 YFSETQ. CDR3 coding DNA: TGCGCCAGCAGCTTGGGGACAGGGGACGGAAACACCATATATTTT. It translates to CASSLGTGDGNTIYF.

V is TRBV3-1 (or the pseudogene TRBV3-2) and J is TRBJ1-1; 10 bases match TRBD1. The V gene's germline CDR1 is LGHDT and CDR2 YNNKEL (reference sequence). CDR3 length: 15 amino acids. The V segment lost 2 bases and the J segment 10 bases; nucleotides outside the gene matches: 10. The CDR3 loop is CASSQMDLRDRGAFF. DNA of the CDR3: TGTGCCAGCAGCCAAATGGACCTCCGGGACAGGGGAGCTTTCTTT.

V usage is TRBV4-3 and J usage is TRBJ2-1, with TRBD2 as a possible D gene (6 bases). V was cut by 0 bases and J by 6 bases, with 21 bases left in between. CDR3 length: 18 amino acids. Germline V gene sequence: CDR1 LGHNA, CDR2 YSLEER. CDR3 loop: CASSQDEYQDYPSNEQFF. As DNA, the CDR3 is TGCGCCAGCAGCCAAGACGAGTATCAGGACTACCCAAGCAATGAGCAGTTCTTC.

This chain connects TRBV29-1 to TRBJ1-3; D is uncertain. V lost 7 bases, J lost 0 bases, and 16 bases lay in between. The germline V gene has CDR1 SQVTM and CDR2 ANQGSEA. The CDR3 is made up of 15 amino acids. The CDR3 loop reads CSARPHSGSGNTIYF. CDR3 DNA: TGCAGCGCCAGGCCACACTCCGGCTCTGGAAACACCATATATTTT.

The chain combines TRBV11-3 with TRBJ2-2; maybe TRBD1 (5 bases). CDR1 SGHNT and CDR2 YENEEA come from the germline V gene. The CDR3 sequence is 15 residues long. Trimming pared 1 base from V and 1 base from J, leaving 7 bases between. The CDR3 loop reads CASSLGQGNTGELFF. In DNA, the CDR3 is TGTGCCAGCAGCTTAGGGCAGGGGAACACCGGGGAGCTGTTTTTT.

The chain couples TRBV10-1 to TRBJ2-7, with D perhaps matching TRBD2 (5 bases). The CDR3 has 15 amino acids. CDR1 is WNHNN, CDR2 SYGVQD, per germline (reference sequence). V dropped 10 bases and J dropped 0 bases, with 19 bases sitting between them. In DNA, the CDR3 is TGCGCCACCACTAGGTTAGCATCCCCCTCCTACGAGCAGTACTTC. This sequence encodes CATTRLASPSYEQYF.

The chain uses TRBV5-1 and TRBJ2-1; D gene unclear. Trimming took off 3 bases at V and 4 bases at J, with 8 bases between the two ends. The CDR3 is 13 amino acids. Germline V CDR1 and CDR2: SGHRS, YFSETQ. CDR3 coding DNA: TGCGCCAGCAGCTCCTCCGGTTACAATGAGCAGTTCTTC. Translation gives CASSSSGYNEQFF.

The chain carries TRBV6-5 and TRBJ2-1; D might be TRBD1 (6 bases). The germline V gene encodes CDR1 MNHEY and CDR2 SVGAGI. CDR3 length: 15 residues. Trimming took off 4 bases at V and 2 bases at J, with 12 bases between the two ends. CDR3: CASSLDSSPYNEQFF. CDR3 DNA: TGTGCCAGCAGTTTGGACAGTTCTCCCTACAATGAGCAGTTCTTC.

This clone turned up a few times. The rearrangement joins TRBV19 to TRBJ2-1; TRBD1 might be the D (7 bases). The V end lost 2 bases, the J end lost 8 bases, and 13 bases lay between the germline ends. CDR1 LNHDA and CDR2 SQIVND come from the germline V gene (reference sequence). The CDR3 loop spans 14 amino acids. CDR3 loop: CASSISQGDYEQFF. The CDR3 DNA reads as TGTGCCAGTAGTATATCTCAGGGGGACTATGAGCAGTTCTTC.

The chain uses TRBV29-1 and TRBJ1-1; D possibly corresponds to TRBD1 (5 bases). Germline CDR1 is SQVTM and CDR2 is ANQGSEA. V was trimmed by 2 bases and J by 4 bases, leaving 11 bases between them. The CDR3 extends over 13 amino acids. For the CDR3, the DNA is TGCAGCGTTGAACAGGGAGGGAGCACTGAAGCTTTCTTT. It codes for CSVEQGGSTEAFF. Variable domain in full (rest from reference TRBV29-1 and TRBJ1-1): SAVISQKPSRDICQRGTSLTIQCQVDSQVTMMFWYRQQPGQSLTLIATANQGSEATYESGFVIDKFPISRPNLTFSTLTVSNMSPEDSSIYLCSVEQGGSTEAFFGQGTRLTVV.

The chain carries TRBV5-1 and TRBJ2-7; weak D call: TRBD2 (6 bases). This CDR3 is 14 amino acids long. Germline loops: CDR1 SGHRS, CDR2 YFSETQ. V was cut by 2 bases and J by 5 bases, with 14 bases left in between. CDR3 region: CASSLFGSANEQYF. CDR3 DNA: TGCGCCAGCAGCTTATTCGGGAGTGCCAACGAGCAGTACTTC.

This chain uses TRBV5-1 with TRBJ2-1; D unclear. Germline CDR1 reads SGHRS; CDR2 reads YFSETQ. The CDR3 totals 12 residues. Trimming took off 2 bases at V and 8 bases at J, with 8 bases between the two ends. This CDR3 is CASSFGSDEQFF. The CDR3 nucleotides are TGCGCCAGCAGCTTCGGTTCCGATGAGCAGTTCTTC.

The J gene is TRBJ2-2, the V gene TRBV28, with D hard to call. Between the trimmed V and J ends, which lost 2 bases and 3 bases, there was a span of 13 bases. The CDR3 is made up of 16 amino acids. Germline CDR1 reads MDHEN; CDR2 reads SYDVKM. The CDR3 nucleotides read TGTGCCAGCAGTTTAGGTGACAACTCCTACACCGGGGAGCTGTTTTTT. It encodes CASSLGDNSYTGELFF. The full variable domain, rest sourced from reference TRBV28 and TRBJ2-2, is DVKVTQSSRYLVKRTGEKVFLECVQDMDHENMFWYRQDPGLGLRLIYFSYDVKMKEKGDIPEGYSVSREKKERFSLILESASTNQTSMYLCASSLGDNSYTGELFFGEGSRLTVL.

The chain links TRBV5-1 to TRBJ2-3; the match to TRBD2 covers 10 bases. The CDR3 loop spans 16 amino acids. J was trimmed by 2 bases and V by 4 bases; bases with no gene match: 7. Germline V gene data show CDR1 as SGHRS and CDR2 as YFSETQ. In DNA form, the CDR3 reads TGCGCCAGCAGCGGATTAGCGGGGGGCCTCACAGATACGCAGTATTTT. This encodes CASSGLAGGLTDTQYF. Full variable domain (remainder filled in from reference TRBV5-1 and TRBJ2-3): KAGVTQTPRYLIKTRGQQVTLSCSPISGHRSVSWYQQTPGQGLQFLFEYFSETQRNKGNFPGRFSGRQFSNSRSEMNVSTLELGDSALYLCASSGLAGGLTDTQYFGPGTRLTVL.

The J gene is TRBJ1-4, the V gene TRBV5-4, with a possible D match to TRBD1 (5 bases). V was shortened by 0 bases and J by 6 bases, with 9 bases between the two germline ends. CDR1 SGHNT and CDR2 YYREEE come from the germline V gene (reference sequence). The CDR3 is 14 residues long. CDR3 loop: CASSLVGGDEKLFF. DNA of the CDR3: TGTGCCAGCAGCTTGGTCGGGGGTGATGAAAAACTGTTTTTT.

DNA of the CDR3: TGTGCCAGCAGTTTCTGGGGGCGGACAGGGGCCATGAACACTGAAGCTTTCTTT. It encodes CASSFWGRTGAMNTEAFF. The chain joins TRBV27 to TRBJ1-1; 9 bases match TRBD1. V shed 3 bases and J 0 bases; nucleotides not matched to a gene: 11. CDR3 length equals 18 residues. Germline V gene data show CDR1 as MNHEY and CDR2 as SMNVEV (reference sequence).

V is TRBV30 and J is TRBJ1-4, with 7 bases matching TRBD1. The CDR3 has 13 amino acids. J gave up 2 bases and V 6 bases, and 3 bases lay outside the gene matches. CDR1 is GTSNPN and CDR2 is SVGIG in the germline V gene (reference sequence). CDR3 sequence reads: CACDRDTNEKLFF. Written as DNA, the CDR3 is TGTGCCTGTGACAGGGATACTAATGAAAAACTGTTTTTT.

This rearrangement joins TRBV28 to TRBJ2-5, with a weak D call TRBD2 (6 bases). This CDR3 comprises 12 residues. Deletions cut 8 bases from V and 5 bases from J, with 12 bases between. Germline V lookup: CDR1 MDHEN, CDR2 SYDVKM. The CDR3 loop is CASHGTGETQYF. CDR3 in DNA: TGTGCCAGCCACGGGACTGGCGAGACCCAGTACTTC.

For the CDR3, the DNA is TGCAGTGCCAGTGGGGGCAGGGAGCAGTTCTTC. Protein: CSASGGREQFF. This sequence joins TRBV20-1 and TRBJ2-1; tentative D call: TRBD1 (6 bases). V lost 6 bases, J lost 10 bases, and 13 bases lay in between. From germline, CDR1 is DFQATT and CDR2 SNEGSKA (reference sequence). The CDR3 contains 11 residues.

V usage is TRBV27 and J usage is TRBJ1-1, with a weak D call TRBD1 (5 bases). V was cut by 5 bases and J by 4 bases, with 20 bases left in between. Germline CDR1 MNHEY, CDR2 SMNVEV (reference sequence). The CDR3 spans 16 residues. CDR3 DNA: TGTGCCAGCAGTGTCAGCCCCGGGGCGGGAGGCACTGAAGCTTTCTTT. Protein sequence: CASSVSPGAGGTEAFF.

V gene TRBV6-1 combines with J gene TRBJ2-1, with D hard to call. This CDR3 is 13 amino acids long. The germline gives CDR1 MNHNS, CDR2 SASEGT. Trimming stripped 3 bases from V and 4 bases from J, with 7 bases between. CDR3 DNA sequence: TGTGCCAGCAGTGATCCCAATTACAATGAGCAGTTCTTC. Residues: CASSDPNYNEQFF.

The chain recombines TRBV7-2 with TRBJ2-5, with D uncertain. The CDR3 runs 11 residues. The germline V and J ends were trimmed by 3 bases and 4 bases, with 3 bases remaining between them. Per the germline V gene, CDR1 is SGHTA and CDR2 is FQGNSA. The CDR3: CASSFGETQYF. The CDR3 DNA reads TGTGCCAGCAGCTTCGGAGAGACCCAGTACTTC. The full variable domain, rest sourced from reference TRBV7-2 and TRBJ2-5, is GAGVSQSPSNKVTEKGKDVELRCDPISGHTALYWYRQSLGQGLEFLIYFQGNSAPDKSGLPSDRFSAERTGGSVSTLTIQRTQQEDSAVYLCASSFGETQYFGPGTRLLVL.

This clone has only a few counts. The V and J genes are TRBV7-2 and TRBJ1-6; D is perhaps TRBD1 (5 bases). The V end was cut by 4 bases, the J end by 7 bases, with 17 bases between. Germline lookup yields CDR1 SGHTA and CDR2 FQGNSA. The CDR3 spans 16 residues. CDR3 residues: CASSSLSPGYNSPLHF. The CDR3 DNA reads TGTGCCAGCAGCTCTCTAAGTCCAGGGTACAATTCACCCCTCCACTTT.